This T cell receptor (beta chain) was captured in a study of blood T cells in healthy people across ages (dated by TCRdb to the mid-2010s). With regard to the full study: In model experiments, roughly one uniquely barcoded TCR beta cDNA molecule per two T cells was captured by template switching. The study measured age-related changes in TCR beta repertoire diversity using deep sequencing normalized with unique cDNA molecular identifiers. Two additional independent replicas of 1 million unique cDNA reads from the same blood draw were analyzed for two donors (one aged 18 to 30 and one aged 80 or older). To avoid experimental bias, donors of different ages were distributed randomly across sequencing lanes. Four age groups were formed from the donors: young (average roughly 16 years), middle-aged (just under 40), aged (over 55) and long-lived (82). The full study reports these points: Compared with the aged group, the long-lived group had more naive CD4+ T cells, fewer expanded clones and increased TCR diversity, suggesting age selection. Because donor CMV infection status was unknown, age-related changes in expanded clonotypes were potentially confounded. Estimates of total diversity from one million sequenced T cells were regarded as lower bounds and underestimates. Conclusive comparison of naive and antigen-experienced compartments was prevented by the profiling of bulk unsorted PBMCs. As age increased, observed TCR beta diversity per million T cells dropped in a roughly linear way, and a significant reduction was already evident by age 40. The percentage of naive T cells measured by flow cytometry correlated strongly with observed TCR beta diversity.

The roughly 38 donors, aged 6 to 90 years, were systemically healthy Caucasian individuals from Russia. Roughly 9.5 milliliters of peripheral blood were drawn from each donor into EDTA-treated Vacutainer tubes. PBMCs were isolated by Ficoll-Paque density-gradient centrifugation, with at least 7 million obtained per sample. Trizol reagent was used to extract total RNA from PBMCs, with at least 6 micrograms per sample. For every donor, flow cytometry on a PBMC aliquot measured the percentage of naive CD45RAhigh/CD27high T cells. Library creation used 5' RACE. TCRdb names Illumina HiSeq 2500 as the instrument used. A second PCR of about 7 to 12 cycles was performed with a sample-barcoded 5' primer and a J-beta primer mix. A unique molecular identifier was introduced onto each TCR beta cDNA molecule by a template-switch 5' adaptor carrying 12 random nucleotides. At least 2.5 million CDR3-containing paired-end reads were obtained from each sample. First-strand cDNA synthesis was performed from all RNA using the Mint cDNA synthesis kit, with priming by a TRBC-specific oligonucleotide. Following uracil-DNA glycosylase treatment, a first 18-cycle PCR with universal primers M1SS and BC2_uni_R was performed on all cDNA. In the original analysis: For normalization, 1 million high-quality reads, each with a distinct molecular identifier, were randomly selected from each sample. Reads sharing molecular identifiers were discarded rather than binned into consensus sequences. MiTCR, run with a Q25 quality threshold and the strictest error-elimination algorithm, handled CDR3 identification, clonotype clustering and error correction. A nonparametric unseen species model with Euler transformation was used to estimate a lower bound on total TCR beta diversity. TCRdb trimmed the raw reads at Q25, called clones with MiXCR and kept productive beta chains. Records with the same CDR3 protein are collapsed into one entry carrying the most frequent genes and DNA. The V and J calls reflect TCRdb's pipeline rather than the authors' work. The sample table shows fewer than 700,000 distinct CDR3 sequences, and around 48% are seen once. The ten most abundant clones make up approximately 23% of the sample.

The CDR3 spans 17 residues, from the cysteine through the phenylalanine. Left in the record is the CDR3 DNA by itself, 51 bases read in frame from the first base. The germline V gene supplies CDR1 MNHEY and CDR2 SVGEGT. The trim is 4 bases for V and 5 bases for J, with a gap of 21 bases between the germline ends. Only a few counts were recorded for this clonotype. No cognate antigen has been identified for it. No base qualities exist here, and no much larger clone lies one base off it. The chain links TRBV6-2 or TRBV6-3 with TRBJ2-1; the D segment could be TRBD2, given 7 matching bases. Material: blood. The TCR was taken from an elderly man in good health. The CDR3 has the sequence CASSLDSPGLPDNEQFF. The nucleotide sequence reads as follows: TGTGCCAGCAGTTTGGACAGCCCGGGACTACCCGACAATGAGCAGTTCTTC.